This T cell receptor beta chain was recovered during a study of T cell responses to AZD1222 COVID-19 vaccine. Study conclusions and caveats: Spike-specific TCR breadth and depth went up after people got two AZD1222 doses. Donors skewed white British and female; clonal diversity was possibly underestimated. Spike was spanned by vaccine-associated CD4 TCRs, which were dominant at 160-218 and 743-854.

The method was immunoSEQ multiplex PCR; TCRdb's version includes in-frame clones alone and lacks a portion of them. There are about 140,000 clones in the sample; approximately 84% occur only once, and approximately 4% lies in the top ten. The CDR3 covers 15 residues. Germline V gene lookup returns CDR1 LNHDA and CDR2 SQIVND (reference sequence). Trimming left V 7 bases short and J 3 bases short, with 18 bases between. Details on this clone: No antigen is known for it.

This receptor was identified in an adult in good health. The sample consisted of peripheral blood, taken on day 0 of AZD1222 vaccination. This chain links TRBV19 with TRBJ1-1; no firm D call. Here the CDR3 DNA reads TGTGCCAGTAAATTAGTGGGGAAATCGGACACTGAAGCTTTCTTT. As protein: CASKLVGKSDTEAFF.